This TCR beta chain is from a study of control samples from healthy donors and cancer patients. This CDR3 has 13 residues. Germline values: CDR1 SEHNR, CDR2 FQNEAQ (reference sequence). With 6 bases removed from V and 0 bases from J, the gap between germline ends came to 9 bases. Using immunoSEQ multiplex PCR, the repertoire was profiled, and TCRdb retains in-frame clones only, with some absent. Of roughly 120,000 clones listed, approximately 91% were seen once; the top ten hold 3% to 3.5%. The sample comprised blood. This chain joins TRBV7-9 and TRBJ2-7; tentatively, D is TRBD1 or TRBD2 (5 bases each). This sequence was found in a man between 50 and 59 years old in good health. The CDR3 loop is CASRPGTSYEQYF. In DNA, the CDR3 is TGTGCCAGCAGGCCGGGGACCTCCTACGAGCAGTACTTC.